The 23 T cell receptor beta chains reported below all come from one sample, sequenced in a study of shared clonotypes between healthy human individuals. Measured with immunoSEQ multiplex PCR; TCRdb has only the in-frame clones, and not every one. The sample consists of about 980,000 clones, over 60% of them appearing once. The source material was memory CD4+ T cells sorted from blood. Regarding subset: CD45RA-negative fraction. Receptors originate from a man between 18 and 29 years old in good health.

A word on this clone: One junction end disagrees with the germline gene, perhaps due to a read error. The V call is TRBV6-5, the J call TRBJ1-1; D is uncertain. Germline-derived CDR1 and CDR2 are MNHEY and SVGAGI. The CDR3 totals 11 residues. The CDR3 DNA follows: TGTGCCAGCACTCAAGGACTGTCCCTCCTCTTT. Amino acid sequence: CASTQGLSLLF.

The V call is TRBV5-1, the J call TRBJ2-7; 8 nucleotides align to TRBD1. With V trimmed by 0 bases and J by 3 bases, 14 bases remained unmatched. Germline CDR1 and CDR2: SGHRS and YFSETQ. The CDR3 is 18 amino acids. CDR3 sequence: CASSLASGLTGAIYEQYF. CDR3 sequence (DNA): TGCGCCAGCAGCTTGGCCTCGGGGTTGACAGGGGCGATCTACGAGCAGTACTTC.

This rearrangement joins TRBV5-6 to TRBJ2-5, with 8 bases aligning to TRBD2. The CDR3 consists of 13 residues. Trimming removed 3 bases from V and 7 bases from J; junction bases left unmatched: 5. The germline CDR1 and CDR2 sequences are SGHDT and YYEEEE. As DNA, the CDR3 is TGTGCCAGCAGCTGGGTGAGCGGGGGGACCCAGTACTTC. It codes for CASSWVSGGTQYF.

The chain is built from TRBV19 and TRBJ1-1; no clear D. From germline, CDR1 is LNHDA and CDR2 SQIVND (reference sequence). CDR3 length equals 14 residues. Trimming cost V 3 bases and J 1 base, with 9 bases left between them. Written as DNA, the CDR3 is TGTGCCAGTAGTATTCCCCGATCGAACACTGAAGCTTTCTTT. Its protein is CASSIPRSNTEAFF.

The V call is TRBV27, the J call TRBJ2-7; 7 positions agree with TRBD1. Germline V gives CDR1 MNHEY, CDR2 SMNVEV (reference sequence). The CDR3 has 13 amino acids. V trimming: 6 bases; J trimming: 1 base; junction bases outside the gene matches: 3. The CDR3 protein is CASSYRGSYEQYF. The CDR3 DNA reads as TGTGCCAGCAGCTACAGGGGATCCTACGAGCAGTACTTC.

The chain combines TRBV6-6 with TRBJ2-2, with D tentatively TRBD2 (6 bases). Between the trimmed V and J ends, which lost 4 bases and 1 base, there was a span of 10 bases. This CDR3 is 15 amino acids long. Germline-derived CDR1 and CDR2 are MNHNY and SVGAGI (reference sequence). The chain's CDR3 is CASSLSSGNTGELFF. CDR3 nucleotide sequence: TGTGCCAGCAGTTTAAGTAGCGGGAACACCGGGGAGCTGTTTTTT.

The table lists this clone with many counts. Other DNA sequences of this sample code for an identical CDR3. The genes are TRBV5-1 and TRBJ2-5; TRBD1 matches at 7 bases. V trimming: 0 bases; J trimming: 5 bases; junction bases outside the gene matches: 4. CDR1 and CDR2 (germline): SGHRS, YFSETQ. This CDR3 is 14 amino acids long. The CDR3 loop reads CASSLGDRAETQYF. The CDR3 DNA reads as TGCGCCAGCAGCTTGGGTGACAGGGCCGAGACCCAGTACTTC.

The chain couples TRBV7-8 to TRBJ1-2, with 8 nucleotides matching TRBD1. Germline assignment: CDR1 SGHVS and CDR2 FQNEAQ. The V gene end was trimmed by 5 bases and the J gene end by 8 bases; junction bases not matched to a gene: 7. The CDR3 contains 13 residues. This chain's CDR3 is CASSRDRLTGYTF. DNA for the CDR3: TGTGCCAGCAGCAGGGACAGGCTAACAGGCTACACCTTC.

The chain carries TRBV5-4 and TRBJ2-1; TRBD1 matches 8 bases. This CDR3 spans 15 amino acids. CDR1 is SGHNT and CDR2 is YYREEE in the germline V gene (reference sequence). V shed 4 bases and J 3 bases; nucleotides not matched to a gene: 6. CDR3 nucleotide sequence: TGTGCCAGCAGCCGGCCGGGACAGGACTACAATGAGCAGTTCTTC. Translated: CASSRPGQDYNEQFF.

V is TRBV29-1 and J is TRBJ2-2, with no clear D. Trimming removed 5 bases from V and 7 bases from J, with 8 bases in between. This CDR3 has 11 residues. Germline lookup yields CDR1 SQVTM and CDR2 ANQGSEA. The CDR3, as DNA: TGCAGCGTTAGGTCGGTCGGGGAGCTGTTTTTT. Protein product: CSVRSVGELFF.

This clone was found once. The CDR3 bases are TGTGCCAGCAGCCGAAAGCGGGACCAAGAGACCCAGTACTTC. Amino acids: CASSRKRDQETQYF. This chain joins TRBV7-2 and TRBJ2-5, with D possibly TRBD2 on 6 matching bases. CDR1 is SGHTA, CDR2 FQGNSA, per germline. The CDR3 spans 14 residues. Trimming cost V 5 bases and J 0 bases, with 10 bases left between them. The whole variable domain, remainder taken from reference TRBV7-2 and TRBJ2-5, is GAGVSQSPSNKVTEKGKDVELRCDPISGHTALYWYRQSLGQGLEFLIYFQGNSAPDKSGLPSDRFSAERTGGSVSTLTIQRTQQEDSAVYLCASSRKRDQETQYFGPGTRLLVL.

V gene TRBV10-3 combines with J gene TRBJ1-6, with D possibly matching TRBD1 (6 bases). Germline-derived CDR1 and CDR2 are ENHRY and SYGVKD. There are 15 residues in the CDR3. Trimming took off 3 bases at V and 7 bases at J, with 13 bases between the two ends. DNA of the CDR3: TGTGCCATCAGTGATACCGGGACAACAAATTCACCCCTCCACTTT. As protein: CAISDTGTTNSPLHF.

This clone has just a few counts. The DNA of the CDR3 is TGTGCCAGCAGCCCAACCCGGTTCTTTGAAGCTTTCTTT. Translated: CASSPTRFFEAFF. This chain connects TRBV14 to TRBJ1-1, with D unresolved. V was pared by 4 bases and J by 7 bases, with 13 bases between. Germline V gene data show CDR1 as SGHDN and CDR2 as FVKESK. The CDR3 sequence is 13 residues long. The whole variable domain, remainder taken from reference TRBV14 and TRBJ1-1, is EAGVTQFPSHSVIEKGQTVTLRCDPISGHDNLYWYRRVMGKEIKFLLHFVKESKQDESGMPNNRFLAERTGGTYSTLKVQPAELEDSGVYFCASSPTRFFEAFFGQGTRLTVV.

This chain's CDR3 is CASSLQVNNSPLHF. As DNA, the CDR3 is TGCGCCAGCAGCTTACAGGTCAACAATTCACCCCTCCACTTT. The chain has TRBV5-1 and TRBJ1-6; maybe TRBD1 (5 bases). The germline V and J ends were trimmed by 2 bases and 7 bases, with 10 bases remaining between them. The CDR3 covers 14 residues. CDR1 and CDR2 (germline): SGHRS, YFSETQ.

This rearrangement joins TRBV28 to TRBJ2-2; D is uncertain. The CDR3 totals 13 residues. Per germline, CDR1 MDHEN and CDR2 SYDVKM. Trimming removed 2 bases from V and 6 bases from J, with 7 bases in between. CDR3: CASSLSAAGELFF. CDR3 coding DNA: TGTGCCAGCAGTTTAAGTGCAGCCGGGGAGCTGTTTTTT.

This clone was recorded a few times. V usage is TRBV4-3 and J usage is TRBJ2-7; D not resolved. V lost 6 bases, J lost 4 bases, and 13 bases lay in between. Germline-derived CDR1 and CDR2 are LGHNA and YSLEER. This CDR3 comprises 13 residues. Here the CDR3 reads CASSRSVYYEQYF. DNA for the CDR3: TGCGCCAGCAGTCGAAGCGTATATTACGAGCAGTACTTC.

The rearrangement links TRBV28 to TRBJ2-2, with D possibly TRBD2 on 6 matching bases. Germline CDR1 is MDHEN and CDR2 is SYDVKM. This CDR3 contains 14 residues. Trimming took off 6 bases at V and 8 bases at J, with 16 bases between the two ends. CDR3 loop: CASSLGTPPGELFF. The CDR3 DNA reads as TGTGCCAGCAGCCTTGGGACTCCTCCTGGGGAGCTGTTTTTT.

Note on this clone: At one of its ends the junction is not consistent with the germline gene, which may arise from a read error. V and J are TRBV7-7 and TRBJ1-1, with D maybe TRBD1 (6 bases). This CDR3 comprises 15 residues. The V gene's germline CDR1 is SSHAT and CDR2 FNYEAQ (reference sequence). CDR3 amino acids: CASSLQGALNTEAFF. CDR3 DNA sequence: TGTGCTAGCAGCTTACAGGGAGCCCTTAACACTGAAGCTTTCTTT.

V usage is TRBV5-1 and J usage is TRBJ2-2, with a possible D match to TRBD1 (5 bases). The CDR3 has 15 residues. V lost 2 bases and J 3 bases, leaving 11 bases between the germline ends. Germline V gene sequence: CDR1 SGHRS, CDR2 YFSETQ. This CDR3 is CASSFNPTDTGELFF. CDR3 coding DNA: TGCGCCAGCAGCTTCAATCCGACAGACACCGGGGAGCTGTTTTTT.

The chain carries TRBV7-2 and TRBJ2-5; 10 positions match TRBD2. Germline V CDR1 and CDR2: SGHTA, FQGNSA. The CDR3 is 16 residues long. Trimming took 0 bases from V and 5 from J; bases not matched to a gene: 6. CDR3 loop: CASSLAERGGRETQYF. The DNA of the CDR3 is TGTGCCAGCAGCTTAGCCGAGCGGGGGGGCAGGGAGACCCAGTACTTC. Based on the CDR3 plus reference TRBV7-2 and TRBJ2-5, the full variable domain is GAGVSQSPSNKVTEKGKDVELRCDPISGHTALYWYRQSLGQGLEFLIYFQGNSAPDKSGLPSDRFSAERTGGSVSTLTIQRTQQEDSAVYLCASSLAERGGRETQYFGPGTRLLVL.

The chain links TRBV27 to TRBJ2-1; D is unresolved. The germline V gene encodes CDR1 MNHEY and CDR2 SMNVEV (reference sequence). V lost 3 bases and J 5 bases, leaving 11 bases between the germline ends. CDR3 length equals 14 residues. The CDR3 loop reads CASSFGSRDNEQFF. The CDR3 DNA follows: TGTGCCAGCAGTTTCGGGTCCCGCGACAATGAGCAGTTCTTC.

This clone was seen more than once but under ten times. This chain uses TRBV6-9 with TRBJ1-6; D is unclear. The V end lost 9 bases, the J end lost 10 bases, and 22 bases lay between the germline ends. Germline values: CDR1 MNHGY, CDR2 SVAAGI. The CDR3 spans 15 residues. The CDR3 protein is CASREPLPPQSPLHF. The DNA for the CDR3 is TGTGCCAGTCGGGAACCGTTGCCCCCTCAATCACCCCTCCACTTT.

Notes on this clone: The same CDR3 is also encoded by other DNA sequences in this sample. J is TRBJ1-1 and V is TRBV6-5, with D hard to call. Deletions cut 1 base from V and 4 bases from J, with 7 bases between. This CDR3 comprises 13 residues. CDR1 and CDR2 from the germline V gene are MNHEY and SVGAGI. The CDR3 DNA reads TGTGCCAGCAGTTACTTGGGGAGCACTGAAGCTTTCTTT. Amino acid sequence: CASSYLGSTEAFF.